This TCR beta chain originates from a study of control samples from healthy donors and cancer patients. Only in-frame clones appear in the TCRdb table, and some are missing; sequencing was by immunoSEQ multiplex PCR. This table has 130,000 to 150,000 clones, around 86% appearing once. This clone has just one count. The V gene's germline CDR1 is MNHEY and CDR2 SVGAGI. CDR3 length: 13 amino acids. The V end lost 0 bases, the J end lost 6 bases, and 9 bases lay between the germline ends. This clonotype was obtained from a man aged 30 to 39 in good health. The chain couples TRBV6-5 to TRBJ2-7, with D maybe TRBD1 (5 bases). The sample taken for sequencing was blood. Here the CDR3 DNA reads TGTGCCAGCAGTTACTCTCCAGGGCCCGAGCAGTACTTC. This encodes CASSYSPGPEQYF.